This section outlines one T cell receptor (beta chain) sequence together with its context. The antigen is unknown. Germline CDR1 is GTSNPN and CDR2 is SVGIG (reference sequence). Trimming took 3 bases from V and 3 from J; bases not matched to a gene: 3. The CDR3 runs 13 residues. The data are from a study of lymphopenia after photon versus proton radiotherapy. Study-wide points: Proton therapy kept repertoires fairly stable, unlike photons, which gained effector/memory cells.

Using immunoSEQ multiplex PCR, the repertoire was profiled, and TCRdb retains in-frame clones only, with some absent. The sample records about 25,000 clones, roughly 90% being singletons. The receptor comes from a man aged 45-60 years with gastric cancer. Specimen: peripheral blood, collected from a patient treated with photon-based radiotherapy. V usage is TRBV30 and J usage is TRBJ2-3; 7 bases fit TRBD2. The CDR3 nucleotides read TGTGCCTGGAGGGCTAGCGGTACAGATACGCAGTATTTT. Translating it yields CAWRASGTDTQYF.